This T cell receptor beta chain stems from a study of blood T cell repertoires in COVID-19. Across the whole study: COVID-19 samples from acute and convalescent phases originated in the United States, Italy and Spain. In each case, the material was cDNA or gDNA derived from T cells, B-cell-depleted T cells, or PBMCs.

The CDR3 spans 16 residues. Cohorts were assigned according to the clinical history that participants reported. Per the authors' pipeline: From reference gene primer amplification, estimates of nucleated cell counts were derived. Repertoires were generated with immunoSEQ multiplex PCR, while TCRdb's copy carries only in-frame clones and drops some. The V and J calls and the clone size are those of that table, but D and trimming were determined from the DNA. The sample consists of about 210,000 clones, over 75% of them appearing once. V is TRBV1 and J is TRBJ1-5; the D segment call TRBD1 is taken from the table without a DNA check. TRBV1 is designated a pseudogene. This TCR was recovered from a man aged 35-49 years who had recovered from COVID-19. The source material was PBMCs or T cells enriched from blood (not recorded which). The CDR3 DNA reads as TGCACCAGCACCATTTTCCGGGACAGGGGGCGGGGGCCCCAGCATTTT. Its translation: CTSTIFRDRGRGPQHF.